These 19 T cell receptor beta chains came from one sample sequenced in a study of T cell changes during pregnancy in multiple sclerosis (dated by TCRdb to between 2018 and 2021). Library construction relied on the immunoSEQ multiplex PCR assay. Here the immuneACCESS table is served through TCRdb, limited to in-frame sequences with V and J called. Missing clones are a known gap in these copies; in checked studies unresolved V genes cover under half, and the rest lacks a known reason. In all, the sample holds tens of thousands of clones, and 93% of those were seen once. The ten biggest clones cover 1.4% of the sample. Sequencing used peripheral blood, obtained in the third trimester of pregnancy. The receptors were sampled from a female donor in good health, enrolled as a control in a pregnancy study.

The genes are TRBV19 and TRBJ1-5; 7 bases match TRBD1. Germline V CDR1 and CDR2: LNHDA, SQIVND (reference sequence). This CDR3 is 15 amino acids long. V trimming: 3 bases; J trimming: 8 bases; junction bases outside the gene matches: 10. CDR3: CASSIRPGGGKPQHF. The CDR3 DNA reads TGTGCCAGTAGTATTCGACCAGGGGGAGGCAAGCCCCAGCATTTT.

The chain carries TRBV4-1 and TRBJ2-3; D uncertain. This CDR3 contains 15 residues. V was trimmed by 0 bases and J by 2 bases, leaving 9 bases between them. Germline CDR1 is MGHRA and CDR2 is YSYEKL. CDR3 bases: TGCGCCAGCAGCCAAGATTACCGGTACACAGATACGCAGTATTTT. Translating it yields CASSQDYRYTDTQYF.

The V call is TRBV6-1, the J call TRBJ2-5; D is possibly TRBD1 (6 bases). Per germline, CDR1 MNHNS and CDR2 SASEGT. The V gene lost 6 bases and the J gene lost 1 base, with 9 bases spanning the gap. The CDR3 extends over 13 amino acids. Here the CDR3 reads CASRQGPQETQYF. The CDR3 DNA reads TGTGCCAGCAGACAGGGCCCCCAAGAGACCCAGTACTTC.

This rearrangement joins TRBV5-1 to TRBJ1-5; the D is unclear. V was trimmed by 4 bases and J by 2 bases, leaving 16 bases between them. The CDR3 is 16 amino acids. Germline lookup yields CDR1 SGHRS and CDR2 YFSETQ. The CDR3 DNA reads as TGCGCCAGCAGCCCCAGAGGGCCTTCGGGCAATCAGCCCCAGCATTTT. Its protein product is CASSPRGPSGNQPQHF.

The rearrangement links TRBV2 to TRBJ2-1; tentatively, D is TRBD1 (5 bases). This CDR3 comprises 12 residues. Germline V CDR1 and CDR2: SNHLY, FYNNEI. Trimming removed 0 bases at V and 15 bases at J, with 12 bases between. In DNA form, the CDR3 reads TGTGCCAGCAGTGAAGCTTCAGCAACAGGGTTCTTC. Translating it yields CASSEASATGFF.

This sequence joins TRBV5-1 and TRBJ2-7; D is unresolved. Trimming pared 7 bases from V and 5 bases from J, leaving 19 bases between. The CDR3 runs 14 residues. Germline loops: CDR1 SGHRS, CDR2 YFSETQ. In DNA form, the CDR3 reads TGCGCCAGCGTTATGAACCTGGGTAGCAACGAGCAGTACTTC. Translated: CASVMNLGSNEQYF. Based on the CDR3 plus reference TRBV5-1 and TRBJ2-7, the full variable domain is KAGVTQTPRYLIKTRGQQVTLSCSPISGHRSVSWYQQTPGQGLQFLFEYFSETQRNKGNFPGRFSGRQFSNSRSEMNVSTLELGDSALYLCASVMNLGSNEQYFGPGTRLTVT.

This rearrangement joins TRBV6-1 to TRBJ2-1, with 8 bases identical to TRBD2. Germline CDR1 is MNHNS and CDR2 is SASEGT. There are 15 residues in the CDR3. Trimming at V came to 3 bases and at J to 4 bases, leaving 5 bases not matched to a gene. CDR3: CASSEREDGYNEQFF. CDR3 bases: TGTGCCAGCAGTGAGCGGGAGGACGGGTACAATGAGCAGTTCTTC.

The chain recombines TRBV18 with TRBJ1-1, with D possibly matching TRBD1 (5 bases). This CDR3 contains 13 residues. CDR1 and CDR2 (germline): KGHSH, LQKENI. Trimming removed 6 bases at V and 1 base at J, with 9 bases between. CDR3 sequence: CASSDSQNTEAFF. The CDR3 nucleotides are TGTGCCAGCTCTGACAGTCAGAACACTGAAGCTTTCTTT. Full variable domain (rest looked up from reference TRBV18 and TRBJ1-1): NAGVMQNPRHLVRRRGQEARLRCSPMKGHSHVYWYRQLPEEGLKFMVYLQKENIIDESGMPKERFSAEFPKEGPSILRIQQVVRGDSAAYFCASSDSQNTEAFFGQGTRLTVV.

The sample holds one count of this clone. The chain carries TRBV28 and TRBJ1-5; 7 bases agree with TRBD1. V was pared by 3 bases and J by 4 bases, with 6 bases of the junction left unmatched. The length of the CDR3 is 15 residues. Germline V gene sequence: CDR1 MDHEN, CDR2 SYDVKM. The CDR3 region is CASSFPNRGNQPQHF. CDR3 coding DNA: TGTGCCAGCAGTTTTCCGAACAGGGGTAATCAGCCCCAGCATTTT.

The V call is TRBV4-2, the J call TRBJ2-7, with 9 positions matching TRBD1. The CDR3 runs 19 residues. V lost 2 bases, J lost 0 bases, and 14 bases stayed unmatched. Germline lookup yields CDR1 LGHNA and CDR2 YNFKEQ. The CDR3 loop is CASSQLTGGGQGSSYEQYF. The CDR3, as DNA: TGTGCCAGCAGCCAACTCACCGGAGGGGGACAGGGAAGCTCCTACGAGCAGTACTTC.

This chain connects TRBV27 to TRBJ1-1, with D tentatively TRBD1 (5 bases). Germline-derived CDR1 and CDR2 are MNHEY and SMNVEV (reference sequence). The CDR3 covers 17 residues. The V and J ends lost 6 bases and 11 bases respectively, with 31 bases between them. CDR3: CASSPAGPGRGHARAFF. The CDR3 bases are TGTGCCAGCAGCCCAGCAGGCCCAGGGAGGGGTCACGCACGGGCTTTCTTT.

V and J are TRBV28 and TRBJ2-7; 7 bases are shared with TRBD2. V shed 2 bases and J 2 bases; nucleotides not matched to a gene: 18. The CDR3 covers 19 residues. Germline V gene data show CDR1 as MDHEN and CDR2 as SYDVKM. The CDR3 protein is CASSLTRRAARLATYEQYF. CDR3 DNA: TGTGCCAGCAGTTTAACGCGACGTGCAGCGAGACTAGCAACCTACGAGCAGTACTTC.

This clone was counted a single time. This chain joins TRBV2 and TRBJ1-1; 9 bases line up with TRBD1. This CDR3 has 13 residues. CDR1 is SNHLY and CDR2 is FYNNEI in the germline V gene. Trimming took 6 bases from V and 5 from J; bases not matched to a gene: 4. CDR3 protein: CASRAGTGTEAFF. Written as DNA, the CDR3 is TGTGCCAGCAGGGCAGGGACAGGGACTGAAGCTTTCTTT.

The rearrangement links TRBV5-5 to TRBJ1-1; the match to TRBD1 covers 9 bases. CDR1 and CDR2 (germline): SGHKS, YYEKEE (reference sequence). The CDR3 loop spans 16 amino acids. The V and J ends lost 0 bases and 8 bases, in that order; junction bases with no gene match: 11. CDR3 nucleotides: TGTGCCAGCAGCTTGGCCCCCAGGACAGGGGAGGGCGAAGCTTTCTTT. Protein: CASSLAPRTGEGEAFF.

The CDR3 region has the DNA TGTGCCAGCAGTTACTTGGGCGGGTCGAGCTCCTACGAGCAGTACTTC. Its protein product is CASSYLGGSSSYEQYF. This chain joins TRBV6-5 and TRBJ2-7, with D tentatively TRBD2 (5 bases). Germline lookup yields CDR1 MNHEY and CDR2 SVGAGI. Trimming took 1 base from V and 0 from J, leaving 13 bases between them. There are 16 residues in the CDR3.

J is TRBJ2-1 and V is TRBV25-1, with a weak D call TRBD1 (5 bases). Germline-derived CDR1 and CDR2 are MGHDK and SYGVNS. V lost 4 bases to trimming and J lost 4 bases, with 11 bases between them. CDR3 length equals 14 residues. The CDR3 loop is CASSAGRGYNEQFF. DNA of the CDR3: TGTGCCAGCAGTGCGGGTAGGGGATACAATGAGCAGTTCTTC. The variable domain in full, with the rest retrieved from reference TRBV25-1 and TRBJ2-1, is EADIYQTPRYLVIGTGKKITLECSQTMGHDKMYWYQQDPGMELHLIHYSYGVNSTEKGDLSSESTVSRIRTEHFPLTLESARPSHTSQYLCASSAGRGYNEQFFGPGTRLTVL.

The rearrangement uses TRBV6-1 and TRBJ2-5; TRBD2 is a possible D gene (5 bases). CDR1 is MNHNS, CDR2 SASEGT, per germline. The CDR3 contains 13 residues. Trimming cost V 2 bases and J 4 bases, with 8 bases left between them. The CDR3 spells CASSESGVETQYF. DNA for the CDR3: TGTGCCAGCAGTGAATCCGGGGTAGAGACCCAGTACTTC.

The CDR3 DNA follows: TGTGCCAGCAGCGATACATACCACAGGACAGTTAACACCGGGGAGCTGTTTTTT. Its translation is CASSDTYHRTVNTGELFF. V and J are TRBV9 and TRBJ2-2; TRBD1 is a possible D gene (6 bases). Per germline, CDR1 SGDLS and CDR2 YYNGEE. V dropped 3 bases and J dropped 2 bases, with 20 bases sitting between them. The CDR3 contains 18 residues.

The chain recombines TRBV11-2 with TRBJ2-1; D possibly corresponds to TRBD2 (6 bases). Germline lookup yields CDR1 SGHAT and CDR2 FQNNGV. The V end lost 5 bases, the J end lost 4 bases, and 12 bases lay between the germline ends. The CDR3 is 14 residues long. The CDR3 reads CASSPLGGYNEQFF. In DNA, the CDR3 is TGTGCCAGCAGCCCCCTCGGGGGTTACAATGAGCAGTTCTTC.